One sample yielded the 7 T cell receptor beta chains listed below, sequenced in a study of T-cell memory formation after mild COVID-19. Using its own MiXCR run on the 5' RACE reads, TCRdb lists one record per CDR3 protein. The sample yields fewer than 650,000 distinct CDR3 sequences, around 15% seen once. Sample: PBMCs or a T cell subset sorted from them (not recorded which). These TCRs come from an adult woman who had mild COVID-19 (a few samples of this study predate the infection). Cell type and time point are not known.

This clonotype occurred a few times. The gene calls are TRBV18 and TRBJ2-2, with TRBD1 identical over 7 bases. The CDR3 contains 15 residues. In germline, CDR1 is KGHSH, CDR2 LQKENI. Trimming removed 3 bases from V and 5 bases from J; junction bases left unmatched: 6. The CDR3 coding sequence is TGTGCCAGCTCACCTGGACAGGTTAAGACCGGGGAGCTGTTTTTT. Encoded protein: CASSPGQVKTGELFF.

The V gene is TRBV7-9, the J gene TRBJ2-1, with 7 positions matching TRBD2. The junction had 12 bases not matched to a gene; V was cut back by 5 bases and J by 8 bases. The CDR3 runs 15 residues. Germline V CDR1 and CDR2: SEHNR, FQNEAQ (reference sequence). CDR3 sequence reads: CASSNRDYLEDEQFF. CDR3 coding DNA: TGTGCCAGCAGCAACCGGGACTACCTGGAGGATGAGCAGTTCTTC.

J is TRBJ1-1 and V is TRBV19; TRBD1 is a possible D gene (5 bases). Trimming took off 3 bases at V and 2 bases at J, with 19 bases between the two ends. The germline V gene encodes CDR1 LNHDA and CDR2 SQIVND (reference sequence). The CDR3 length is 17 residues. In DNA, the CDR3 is TGTGCCAGTAGTATGGTCCCGCCGGGACTGGGAAACACTGAAGCTTTCTTT. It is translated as CASSMVPPGLGNTEAFF. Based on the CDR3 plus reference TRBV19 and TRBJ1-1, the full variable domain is DGGITQSPKYLFRKEGQNVTLSCEQNLNHDAMYWYRQDPGQGLRLIYYSQIVNDFQKGDIAEGYSVSREKKESFPLTVTSAQKNPTAFYLCASSMVPPGLGNTEAFFGQGTRLTVV.

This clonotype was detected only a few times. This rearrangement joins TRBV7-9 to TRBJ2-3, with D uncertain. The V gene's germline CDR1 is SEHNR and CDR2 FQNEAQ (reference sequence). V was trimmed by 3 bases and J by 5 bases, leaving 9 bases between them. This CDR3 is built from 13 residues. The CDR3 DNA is TGTGCCAGCAGCTTTATTTTAGGAGATACGCAGTATTTT. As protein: CASSFILGDTQYF.

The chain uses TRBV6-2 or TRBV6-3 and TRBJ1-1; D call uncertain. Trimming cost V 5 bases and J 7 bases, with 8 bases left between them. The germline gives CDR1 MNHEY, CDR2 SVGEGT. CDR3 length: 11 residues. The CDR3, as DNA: TGTGCCAGCAGTGCCCTCCATGAAGCTTTCTTT. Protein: CASSALHEAFF.

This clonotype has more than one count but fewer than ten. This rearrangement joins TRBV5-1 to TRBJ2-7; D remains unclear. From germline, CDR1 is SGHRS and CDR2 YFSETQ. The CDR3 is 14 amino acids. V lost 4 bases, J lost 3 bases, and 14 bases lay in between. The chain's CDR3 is CASSPDLGDYEQYF. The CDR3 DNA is TGCGCCAGCAGCCCCGACCTAGGAGACTACGAGCAGTACTTC. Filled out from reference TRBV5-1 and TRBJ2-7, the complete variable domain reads KAGVTQTPRYLIKTRGQQVTLSCSPISGHRSVSWYQQTPGQGLQFLFEYFSETQRNKGNFPGRFSGRQFSNSRSEMNVSTLELGDSALYLCASSPDLGDYEQYFGPGTRLTVT.

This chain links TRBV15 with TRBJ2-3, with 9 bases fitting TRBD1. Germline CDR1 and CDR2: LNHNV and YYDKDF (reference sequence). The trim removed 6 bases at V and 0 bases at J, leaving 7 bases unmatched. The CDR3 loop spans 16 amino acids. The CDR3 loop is CATRETGGFSTDTQYF. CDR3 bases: TGTGCCACCAGGGAAACAGGGGGCTTTAGCACAGATACGCAGTATTTT.